These T cell receptor beta chains were read from a single sample in a study of CD8 T cells in Susac syndrome. TCRdb reprocessed the immunoSEQ multiplex PCR reads via MiXCR and lists one record per CDR3 protein. The data hold roughly 140,000 distinct CDR3 sequences, with 90% to 97% observed a single time. Sequenced: CD4+ T cells from PBMCs. These receptors originate from a human donor with Susac syndrome. CDR3s include the opening cysteine and the closing phenylalanine or tryptophan. A D gene is named only where the DNA matches it firmly. Size is stated for part of the rows, as once, few or many counts, or as a class when the clone is expanded.

D gene	clone size	V gene	J gene	CDR3 DNA	CDR3 protein
-	-	TRBV20-1	TRBJ1-2	TGCAGTGCCAATGCCAAGGGACCTGACTATGGCTACACCTTC	CSANAKGPDYGYTF
-	-	TRBV29-1	TRBJ1-4	TGCAGCGCCGCGTTAACGGATCGGGGGTATCTGTTTTTT	CSAALTDRGYLFF
-	-	TRBV6-1	TRBJ2-7	TGTGCCAGCAGCCCACTCACGCAGGGGCGCTGGGAGCAGTACTTC	CASSPLTQGRWEQYF
TRBD2	-	TRBV5-1	TRBJ2-7	TGCGCCAGCAGCTTGTCGGCTAGCGGGCCTACCTACGAGCAGTACTTC	CASSLSASGPTYEQYF
-	-	TRBV2	TRBJ1-1	TGTGCCAGCAATCGACAGGCGAACACTGAAGCTTTCTTT	CASNRQANTEAFF
-	once	TRBV13	TRBJ2-3	TGTGCCAGCAGCCCATCGACTCAGGATACGCAGTATTTT	CASSPSTQDTQYF
TRBD1	-	TRBV20-1	TRBJ2-5	TGCAGTGCTCCGACAGGGGGCTTTGAGACCCAGTACTTC	CSAPTGGFETQYF
-	-	TRBV5-6	TRBJ2-7	TGTGCCAGCAGCGGCTGGGGCAGCTCCTACGAGCAGTACTTC	CASSGWGSSYEQYF
-	once	TRBV29-1	TRBJ2-3	TGCAGCGTTGTACCAGGCACAGATACGCAGTATTTT	CSVVPGTDTQYF
-	-	TRBV7-9	TRBJ2-3	TGTGCCAGCAGCTCGGGCACAGATACGCAGTATTTT	CASSSGTDTQYF
TRBD1	-	TRBV4-1	TRBJ1-4	TGCGCCAGCAGGCGGACAGGGAGTAATGAAAAACTGTTTTTT	CASRRTGSNEKLFF
-	-	TRBV18	TRBJ2-7	TGTGCCAGCTCGCGAGGGGGGGCACTCGACGAGCAGTACTTC	CASSRGGALDEQYF
-	-	TRBV20-1	TRBJ2-7	TGCAGTGCCCCTGACGGGGATGGGACGAGGGAGCAGTACTTC	CSAPDGDGTREQYF
-	once	TRBV7-9	TRBJ1-1	TGTGCCAGCAGCCCCCAAAGCAGGGCTTTCTTT	CASSPQSRAFF
-	-	TRBV27	TRBJ1-4	TGTGCCAGCAGTTTTGGCTCTGGAAAACTGTTTTTT	CASSFGSGKLFF
TRBD2	once	TRBV2	TRBJ2-3	TGTGCCAGCAGTACCCCTAGCGGGAGAATGAATACGCAGTATTTT	CASSTPSGRMNTQYF
-	once	TRBV4-2	TRBJ2-1	TGTGCCAGCAGCCAAGGGCTAGCAACGGTTTTCTACAATGAGCAGTTCTTC	CASSQGLATVFYNEQFF
-	-	TRBV12-3/TRBV12-4	TRBJ1-3	TGTGCCAGCAGTTTATTCTCTGGAAACACCATATATTTT	CASSLFSGNTIYF
TRBD2	-	TRBV18	TRBJ2-7	TGTGCCAGCTCACCCTCCAGCGGGACCTCCTACGAGCAGTACTTC	CASSPSSGTSYEQYF
-	-	TRBV6-4	TRBJ1-1	TGTGCCAGCAAACTAACAGCGAACACTGAAGCTTTCTTT	CASKLTANTEAFF
-	once	TRBV20-1	TRBJ1-6	TGCAGTGCTAGAGCCCCCAATTCACCCCTCCACTTT	CSARAPNSPLHF
-	-	TRBV25-1	TRBJ1-5	TGTGCCAGCAGTGAGGGTGAGTTGGTATCTCAGCCCCAGCATTTT	CASSEGELVSQPQHF
-	-	TRBV20-1	TRBJ2-3	TGCAGTGCCCTCCTGGGGATCACAGATACGCAGTATTTT	CSALLGITDTQYF
-	once	TRBV19	TRBJ1-5	TGTGCCAGTACCCATAGCAATCAGCCCCAGCATTTT	CASTHSNQPQHF
TRBD2	-	TRBV4-1	TRBJ2-1	TGCGCCAGCAGCCAAGAATACGGACTAGCGGGGCTGCACTCCTACAATGAGCAGTTCTTC	CASSQEYGLAGLHSYNEQFF
-	-	TRBV20-1	TRBJ1-5	TGCAGTGCTACTAGACACAATAGCAATCAGCCCCAGCATTTT	CSATRHNSNQPQHF
-	-	TRBV20-1	TRBJ2-5	TGCAGTGCTAGGAGGGGGACACAAGAGACCCAGTACTTC	CSARRGTQETQYF
-	-	TRBV12-3/TRBV12-4	TRBJ1-2	TGTGCCAGCAGTTTTCGGGGCCTCTATGACGGCTACACCTTC	CASSFRGLYDGYTF
TRBD2	-	TRBV24-1	TRBJ2-1	TGTGCCACCAGTGAGGGCGGGAGGGCCGGCAATGAGCAGTTCTTC	CATSEGGRAGNEQFF
TRBD1	-	TRBV20-1	TRBJ2-5	TGCAGTGCTAGACCAGGGACAGCCCAAGAGACCCAGTACTTC	CSARPGTAQETQYF
TRBD1	-	TRBV7-9	TRBJ1-1	TGTGCCAGCAGCATAACCACAGGGGCGGCTGAAGCTTTCTTT	CASSITTGAAEAFF
TRBD2	once	TRBV5-1	TRBJ2-3	TGCGCCAGCAGCTTGGGGACTAGCGGGAGCGCAGATACGCAGTATTTT	CASSLGTSGSADTQYF
-	-	TRBV4-1	TRBJ2-4	TGCGCCAGCAGCTTGGGGGCCCAAAACATTCAGTACTTC	CASSLGAQNIQYF
-	-	TRBV7-9	TRBJ2-3	TGTGCCAGCAGCCGCTCCGGGACACTCACAGATACGCAGTATTTT	CASSRSGTLTDTQYF
-	-	TRBV13	TRBJ2-5	TGTGCCAGCAGCTTAGAAGCTCGCCAAGAGACCCAGTACTTC	CASSLEARQETQYF
-	-	TRBV3-1	TRBJ2-5	TGTGCCAGCAGCCAACGGTCCGGGTGGGAGACCCAGTACTTC	CASSQRSGWETQYF
TRBD1	-	TRBV29-1	TRBJ2-1	TGCAGCGTTGAAGAAACGGCACAGGGGTCGAGGAATGAGCAGTTCTTC	CSVEETAQGSRNEQFF
TRBD2	once	TRBV9	TRBJ2-3	TGTGCCAGCAGCGTAGACCCAGCGGGAGGGCTGGATACGCAGTATTTT	CASSVDPAGGLDTQYF
-	-	TRBV29-1	TRBJ2-2	TGCAGCGGACGGGGGACCGGGGAGCTGTTTTTT	CSGRGTGELFF
-	-	TRBV5-6	TRBJ2-4	TGTGCCAGCAGCACACGACAGGGAGGCATTCAGTACTTC	CASSTRQGGIQYF
-	-	TRBV3-1	TRBJ2-3	TGTGCCAGCAGCCAAGATTCCCATACGCAGTATTTT	CASSQDSHTQYF